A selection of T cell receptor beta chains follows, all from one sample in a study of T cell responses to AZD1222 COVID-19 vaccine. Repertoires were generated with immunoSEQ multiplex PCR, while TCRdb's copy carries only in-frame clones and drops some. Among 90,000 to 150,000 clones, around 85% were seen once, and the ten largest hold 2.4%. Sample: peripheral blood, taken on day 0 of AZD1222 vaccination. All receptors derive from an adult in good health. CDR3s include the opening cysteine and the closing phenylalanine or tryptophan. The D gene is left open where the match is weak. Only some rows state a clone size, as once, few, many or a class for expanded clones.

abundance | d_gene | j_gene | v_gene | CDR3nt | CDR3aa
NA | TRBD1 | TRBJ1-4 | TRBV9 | TGTGCCAGCAGCGTAGCAGGGGGCGGGTATGAAAAACTGTTTTTT | CASSVAGGGYEKLFF
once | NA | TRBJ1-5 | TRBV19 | TGTGCCAGTGGCGATCCCAAATCCGATCAGCCCCAGCATTTT | CASGDPKSDQPQHF
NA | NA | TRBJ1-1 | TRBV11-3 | TGTGCCAGCAGCTCCGGACACACGAACTCCGCTGAAGCTTTCTTT | CASSSGHTNSAEAFF
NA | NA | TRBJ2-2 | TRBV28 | TGTGCCAGCAGAGGGAACAGGGGAGGGATAAACACCGGGGAGCTGTTTTTT | CASRGNRGGINTGELFF
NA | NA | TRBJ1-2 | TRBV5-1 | TGCGCCAGCAGCCCCGAAGGAGGCCCTTTCGACTATGGCTACACCTTC | CASSPEGGPFDYGYTF
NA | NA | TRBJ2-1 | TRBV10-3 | TGTGCCATCGGCGCTAATATGAACAATGAGCAGTTCTTC | CAIGANMNNEQFF
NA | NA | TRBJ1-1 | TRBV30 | TGTGCCTGGGGGGGACGGGCGAACACTGAAGCTTTCTTT | CAWGGRANTEAFF
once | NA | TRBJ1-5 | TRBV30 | TGTGCCTGGAGCCGGGAAAGCTTGTATCAGCCCCAGCATTTT | CAWSRESLYQPQHF
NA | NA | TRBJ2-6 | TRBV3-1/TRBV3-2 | TGTGCCAGCAGCCAAGATCGGTTGGGGGCTCTAGACTCTGGGGCCAACGTCCTGACTTTC | CASSQDRLGALDSGANVLTF
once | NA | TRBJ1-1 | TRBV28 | TGTGCCGCCACTCTAAACGGACCGAGGGGCGCTGAAGCTTTCTTT | CAATLNGPRGAEAFF
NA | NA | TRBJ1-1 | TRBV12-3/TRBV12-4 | TGTGCCAGCACCGAATGGTCGACTGAAGCTTTCTTT | CASTEWSTEAFF
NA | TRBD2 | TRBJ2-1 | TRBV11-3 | TGTGCCAGCAGCTTTAGTAGCGGGAGTCTCAATGAGCAGTTCTTC | CASSFSSGSLNEQFF
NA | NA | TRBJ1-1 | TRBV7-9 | TGTGCCAGCAGCCCAATCAGGGCTTCGAACACTGAAGCTTTCTTT | CASSPIRASNTEAFF
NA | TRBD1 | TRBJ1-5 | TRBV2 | TGTGCCAGCGGTATGGACAGGGATCAGCCCCAGCATTTT | CASGMDRDQPQHF
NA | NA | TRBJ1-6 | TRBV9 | TGTGCCAGCAGCGTAGTGCAGGGGCAAGGGAATTCACCCCTCCACTTT | CASSVVQGQGNSPLHF
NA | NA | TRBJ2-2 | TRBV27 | TGTGCCAGCAGAGCTCTACCGGGACACTCGGACCTCACCGGGGAGCTGTTTTTT | CASRALPGHSDLTGELFF
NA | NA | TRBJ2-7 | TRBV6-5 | TGTGCCAGCAGTTACTCAAGCTACTCCTACGAGCAGTACTTC | CASSYSSYSYEQYF
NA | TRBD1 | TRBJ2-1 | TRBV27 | TGTGCCAGCAGCCCGACAGGGACCCGCTACAATGAGCAGTTCTTC | CASSPTGTRYNEQFF
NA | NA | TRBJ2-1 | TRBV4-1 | TGCGCCAGCAGCCAAGATCGCGGCAGGTTCCTATACAATGAGCAGTTCTTC | CASSQDRGRFLYNEQFF
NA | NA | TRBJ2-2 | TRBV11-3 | TGTGCCAGCAGCCCCCGGGAAGGGGCCTTCACCGGGGAGCTGTTTTTT | CASSPREGAFTGELFF
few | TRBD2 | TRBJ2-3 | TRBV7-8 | TGTGCCAGCAGCCCAGGACTAGCGGGAATCGCAGATACGCAGTATTTT | CASSPGLAGIADTQYF
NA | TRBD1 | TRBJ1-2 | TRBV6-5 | TGTGCCAGCAGTTCCCGAGGGGGCGCTGACTATGGCTACACCTTC | CASSSRGGADYGYTF
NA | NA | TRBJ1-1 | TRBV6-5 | TGTGCCAGCAGTTACTCTTGGCAGGGGAACACTGAAGCTTTCTTT | CASSYSWQGNTEAFF
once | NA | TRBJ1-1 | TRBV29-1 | TGCAGCGCTGCCCGGGGGGGTCACACTGAAGCTTTCTTT | CSAARGGHTEAFF
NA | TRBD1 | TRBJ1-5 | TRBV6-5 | TGTGCCAGCAAAAAGGGTAGGGACAGTCCGCAGCCCCAGCATTTT | CASKKGRDSPQPQHF
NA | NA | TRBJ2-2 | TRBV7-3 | TGTGCCAGCAGCCCCCTGCGACTTCCGGCCGGGGAGCTGTTTTTT | CASSPLRLPAGELFF
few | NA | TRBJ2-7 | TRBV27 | TGTGCCAGCAGCCACCTCGGGGGAACCTACGAGCAGTACTTC | CASSHLGGTYEQYF
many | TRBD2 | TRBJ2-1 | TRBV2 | TGTGCCAGCAGACCGACTAGCGGGATTTACAATGAGCAGTTCTTC | CASRPTSGIYNEQFF
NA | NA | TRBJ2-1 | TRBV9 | TGTGCCAGCAGCGTAGAGGCCCGCCGAGCGGACTCCTACAATGAGCAGTTCTTC | CASSVEARRADSYNEQFF
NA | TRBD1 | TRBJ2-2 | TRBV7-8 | TGTGCCAGCAGCAGCTCCAGGGGGCAGGCCGGGGAGCTGTTTTTT | CASSSSRGQAGELFF
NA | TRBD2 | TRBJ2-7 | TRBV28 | TGTGCCAGCAGTTTGGGAAATAGCGGGGGCTACGAGCAGTACTTC | CASSLGNSGGYEQYF
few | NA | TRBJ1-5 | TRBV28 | TGTGCCAGCAGGGATATGGAGCCCAATCAGCCCCAGCATTTT | CASRDMEPNQPQHF
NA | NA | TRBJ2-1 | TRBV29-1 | TGCAGCGTGGTAAGCGCCCGGCAGGGCCTCTACAATGAGCAGTTCTTC | CSVVSARQGLYNEQFF
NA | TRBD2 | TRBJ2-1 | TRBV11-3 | TGTGCCAGCAGCTTAGGAGCGGGAGGGGGCAATGAGCAGTTCTTC | CASSLGAGGGNEQFF
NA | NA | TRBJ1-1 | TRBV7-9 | TGTGCCAGCAGACTTACAGGGAACACTGAAGCTTTCTTT | CASRLTGNTEAFF
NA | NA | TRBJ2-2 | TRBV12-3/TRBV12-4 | TGTGCCAGCAGTTTGCCGGGCACCGGGGAGCTGTTTTTT | CASSLPGTGELFF
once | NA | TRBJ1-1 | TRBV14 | TGTGCCAGCAGCCAAGTGGGTCGGAACACTGAAGCTTTCTTT | CASSQVGRNTEAFF
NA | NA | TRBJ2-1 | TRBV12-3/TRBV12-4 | TGTGCCAGCAGTTTCGCCGGCTTGGGGCAGTTCTTC | CASSFAGLGQFF
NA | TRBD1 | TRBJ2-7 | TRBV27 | TGTGCCACCAAGCCGGGACAGGGTAGTGAGCAGTACTTC | CATKPGQGSEQYF
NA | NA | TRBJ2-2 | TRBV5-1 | TGCGCCAGCAGCTTAGAAGGGGAGCTGTTTTTT | CASSLEGELFF
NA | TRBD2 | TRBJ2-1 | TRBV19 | TGTGCCAGTAGGGAGCTAGCGGGAGGGCCCCATGAGCAGTTCTTC | CASRELAGGPHEQFF
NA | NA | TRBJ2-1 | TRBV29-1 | TGCAGCGTTGAGGGGGCGAGGTACAGTGAGCAGTTCTTC | CSVEGARYSEQFF
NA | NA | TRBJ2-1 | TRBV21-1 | TGTGCCAGCAGCCGACTAGAAAGAAAGTGGGATGAGCAGTTCTTC | CASSRLERKWDEQFF
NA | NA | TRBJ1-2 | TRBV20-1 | TGCAGTGCTTGGGACGACTATGGCTACACCTTC | CSAWDDYGYTF
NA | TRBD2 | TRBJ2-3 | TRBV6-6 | TGTGCCAGCAGCAGAGCGGGAGGAACAGATACGCAGTATTTT | CASSRAGGTDTQYF
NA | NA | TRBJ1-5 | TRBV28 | TGTGCCAGCAAGGACGAGCAGGGTGGGAATCAGCCCCAGCATTTT | CASKDEQGGNQPQHF
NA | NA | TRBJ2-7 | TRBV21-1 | TGTGCCAGCAGCCCAGGGCCCGGACAGGGCTCTCCTAGGGAGCAGTACTTC | CASSPGPGQGSPREQYF
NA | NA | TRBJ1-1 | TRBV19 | TGTGCCAGTAGCAGGGGCACTGAAGCTTTCTTT | CASSRGTEAFF
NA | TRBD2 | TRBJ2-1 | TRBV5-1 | TGCGCCAGCAGCTTGGGTTTCGCGGGAGGAGCCTACAATGAGCAGTTCTTC | CASSLGFAGGAYNEQFF
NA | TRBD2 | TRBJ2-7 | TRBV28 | TGTGCCAGCAGTTTGCACGGACTAGCGAACCACGAGCAGTACTTC | CASSLHGLANHEQYF
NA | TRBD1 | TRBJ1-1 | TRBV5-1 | TGCGCCAGCAACGTACTGGGGACAGGTGACACTGAAGCTTTCTTT | CASNVLGTGDTEAFF
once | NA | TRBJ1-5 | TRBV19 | TGTGCCAGTAGTCGGCGGGAGGGCCAGCCCCAGCATTTT | CASSRREGQPQHF
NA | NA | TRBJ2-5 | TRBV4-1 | TGCGCCAGCAGCCGCGGGGCAGGGGCCAGGGAGACCCAGTACTTC | CASSRGAGARETQYF
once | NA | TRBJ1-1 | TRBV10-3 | TGTGCCATCACCAATGGGACCTTTGAAGCTTTCTTT | CAITNGTFEAFF
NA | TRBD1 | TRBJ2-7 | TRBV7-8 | TGTGCCAGCAGCTCACGCCCGGGACAGAGCTCCTACGAGCAGTACTTC | CASSSRPGQSSYEQYF